This TCR beta chain emerged from a study of blood T cell repertoires in COVID-19. The data were produced by immunoSEQ multiplex PCR, yet TCRdb's version contains in-frame clones alone and is incomplete. The table has over 200,000 clones, roughly four fifths seen once; the top ten hold about 12%. Looked up from germline, CDR1 is SGHTA and CDR2 is FQGNSA. V shed 6 bases and J 2 bases; nucleotides not matched to a gene: 16. The CDR3 consists of 18 residues. V is TRBV7-2 and J is TRBJ2-3, with 8 bases fitting TRBD2. The sequenced sample consisted of peripheral blood. The clonotype was recovered from a middle-aged woman with acute or convalescent COVID-19. The CDR3 coding sequence is TGTGCCAGCAGTCCGACGCGGGGGGTTGAGTCTTACACAGATACGCAGTATTTT. Translated, it gives CASSPTRGVESYTDTQYF. Full variable domain (remainder filled in from reference TRBV7-2 and TRBJ2-3): GAGVSQSPSNKVTEKGKDVELRCDPISGHTALYWYRQSLGQGLEFLIYFQGNSAPDKSGLPSDRFSAERTGGSVSTLTIQRTQQEDSAVYLCASSPTRGVESYTDTQYFGPGTRLTVL.